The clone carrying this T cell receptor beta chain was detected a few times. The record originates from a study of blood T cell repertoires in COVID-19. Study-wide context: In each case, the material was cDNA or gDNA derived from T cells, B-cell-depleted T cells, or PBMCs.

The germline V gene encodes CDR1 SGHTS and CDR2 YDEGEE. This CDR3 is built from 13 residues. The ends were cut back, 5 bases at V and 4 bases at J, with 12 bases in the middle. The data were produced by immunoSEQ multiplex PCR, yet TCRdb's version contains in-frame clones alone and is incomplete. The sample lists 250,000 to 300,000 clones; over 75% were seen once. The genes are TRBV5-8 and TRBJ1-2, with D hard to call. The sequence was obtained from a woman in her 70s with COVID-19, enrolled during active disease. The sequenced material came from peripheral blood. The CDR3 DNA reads TGTGCCAGCAGTTTAACAGCAATCTATGGCTACACCTTC. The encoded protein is CASSLTAIYGYTF.